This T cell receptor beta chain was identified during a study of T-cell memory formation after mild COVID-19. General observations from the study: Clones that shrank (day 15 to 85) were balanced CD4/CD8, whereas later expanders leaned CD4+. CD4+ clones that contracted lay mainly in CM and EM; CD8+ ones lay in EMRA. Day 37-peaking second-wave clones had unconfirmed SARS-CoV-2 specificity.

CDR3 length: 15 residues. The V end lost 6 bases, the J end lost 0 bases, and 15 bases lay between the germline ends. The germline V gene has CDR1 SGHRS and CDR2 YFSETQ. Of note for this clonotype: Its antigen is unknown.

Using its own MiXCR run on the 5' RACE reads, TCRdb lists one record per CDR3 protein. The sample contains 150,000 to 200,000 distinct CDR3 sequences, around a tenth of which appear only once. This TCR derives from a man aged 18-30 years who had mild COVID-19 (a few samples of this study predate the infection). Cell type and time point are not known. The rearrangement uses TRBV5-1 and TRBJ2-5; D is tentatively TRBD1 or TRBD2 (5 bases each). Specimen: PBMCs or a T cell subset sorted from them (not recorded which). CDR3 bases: TGCGCCAGCACCCCGGGACGGCAGTACCAAGAGACCCAGTACTTC. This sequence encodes CASTPGRQYQETQYF.